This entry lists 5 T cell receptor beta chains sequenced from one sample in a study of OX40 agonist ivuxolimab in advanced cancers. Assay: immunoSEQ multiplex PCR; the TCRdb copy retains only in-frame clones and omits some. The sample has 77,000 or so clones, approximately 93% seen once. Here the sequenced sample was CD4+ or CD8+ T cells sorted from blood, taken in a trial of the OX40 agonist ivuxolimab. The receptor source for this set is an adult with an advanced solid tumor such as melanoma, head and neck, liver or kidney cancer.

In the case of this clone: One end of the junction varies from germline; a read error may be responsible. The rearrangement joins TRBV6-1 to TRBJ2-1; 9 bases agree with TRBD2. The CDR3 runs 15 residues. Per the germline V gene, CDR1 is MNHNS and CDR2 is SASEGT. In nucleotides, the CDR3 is TGTGCCGGCAGTTTAGCGGGAGATGTTTACAATGAGCAGTTCTTC. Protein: CAGSLAGDVYNEQFF.

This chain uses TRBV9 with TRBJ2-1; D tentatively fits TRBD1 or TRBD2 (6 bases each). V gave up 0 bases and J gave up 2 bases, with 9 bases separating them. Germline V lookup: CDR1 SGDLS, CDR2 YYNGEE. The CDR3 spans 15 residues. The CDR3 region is CASSVARGPYNEQFF. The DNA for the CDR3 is TGTGCCAGCAGCGTAGCCCGGGGGCCCTACAATGAGCAGTTCTTC.

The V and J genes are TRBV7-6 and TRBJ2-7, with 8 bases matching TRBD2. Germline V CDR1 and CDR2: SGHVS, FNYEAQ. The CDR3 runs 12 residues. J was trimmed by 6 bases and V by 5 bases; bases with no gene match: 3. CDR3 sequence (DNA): TGTGCCAGCAGCCCGGGAGGGACCGAGCAGTACTTC. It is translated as CASSPGGTEQYF. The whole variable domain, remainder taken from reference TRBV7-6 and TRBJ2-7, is GAGVSQSPRYKVTKRGQDVALRCDPISGHVSLYWYRQALGQGPEFLTYFNYEAQQDKSGLPNDRFSAERPEGSISTLTIQRTEQRDSAMYRCASSPGGTEQYFGPGTRLTVT.

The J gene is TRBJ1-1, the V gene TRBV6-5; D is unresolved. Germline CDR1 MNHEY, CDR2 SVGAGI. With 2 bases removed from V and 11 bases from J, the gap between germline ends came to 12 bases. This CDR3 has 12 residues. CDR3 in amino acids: CASSYPGLLAFF. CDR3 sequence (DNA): TGTGCCAGCAGTTACCCGGGATTACTGGCTTTCTTT.

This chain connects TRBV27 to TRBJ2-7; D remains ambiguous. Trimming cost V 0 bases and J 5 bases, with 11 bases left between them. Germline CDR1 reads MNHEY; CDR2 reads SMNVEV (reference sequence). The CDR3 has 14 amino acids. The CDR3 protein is CASSLSVLWDEQYF. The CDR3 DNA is TGTGCCAGCAGTTTATCGGTGCTTTGGGACGAGCAGTACTTC.